The entry that follows covers one T cell receptor (beta chain) sequence. Its antigen remains unknown. For repertoire sequencing, the TCR beta CDR3 regions were amplified from RNA transcripts. The first round was an RT-PCR with HTBI primers, and the second round was a multiplex PCR. From the multiplex PCR reads, TCRdb called clonotypes with MiXCR, one entry per CDR3 protein. The sample includes 200,000 to 250,000 distinct CDR3 sequences, about a fifth of them seen just once. Excluded were patients with other autoimmune diseases, uncontrolled infections, pregnancy or lactation. The entry originates in a study of Graves' ophthalmopathy and Graves' hyperthyroidism. Study context: Peripheral blood was gathered at the point of initial diagnosis, before any treatment started. The study's findings and limits: Most expanded clonotypes in thyroid above 0.001 frequency also showed up in blood.

Trimming cost V 7 bases and J 1 base, with 17 bases left between them. The CDR3 loop spans 16 amino acids. From germline, CDR1 is MDHEN and CDR2 SYDVKM. Sequenced input: peripheral blood. This chain uses TRBV28 with TRBJ1-5; D is ambiguous. The clonotype was recovered from a woman aged 45-60 years with Graves' ophthalmopathy. The CDR3 nucleotides are TGTGCCAGCAATAACGTAGAGTCCGTGAGCAATCAGCCCCAGCATTTT. As protein: CASNNVESVSNQPQHF.